The 30 T cell receptor beta chains below all came from one sample that was sequenced in a study of regulatory T cells in long-lasting Graves disease. Through Arm-PCR of CDR3 regions and iRepertoire HTBI primers, TCR beta libraries were built. TCRdb fed the multiplex PCR reads into MiXCR, producing one record per CDR3 protein. The sample consists of 500,000 to 700,000 distinct CDR3 sequences, around 30% of them appearing once. The sample's time point: persistent/refractory GD, antithyroid drugs over 5 years with positive TRAb. Making the TCR library involved RNA that had been extracted from PBMCs. The sample consisted of peripheral blood mononuclear cells (PBMCs), taken when the disease was refractory, from a patient treated with antithyroid drugs. The receptor source for this set is a female donor with Graves disease.

V is TRBV4-1 and J is TRBJ1-2; D gene uncertain. Looked up from germline, CDR1 is MGHRA and CDR2 is YSYEKL. The CDR3 is 14 amino acids. V was trimmed by 4 bases and J by 9 bases, leaving 18 bases between them. The CDR3 protein is CASSPINKIDCYTF. The CDR3 nucleotides are TGCGCCAGCAGCCCTATTAACAAGATTGACTGCTACACCTTC.

This clonotype was found once. The V gene is TRBV6-1, the J gene TRBJ2-3, with no clear D. Between the trimmed V and J ends, which lost 0 bases and 0 bases, there was a span of 7 bases. From germline, CDR1 is MNHNS and CDR2 SASEGT. The CDR3 loop spans 15 amino acids. CDR3 DNA: TGTGCCAGCAGTGAAGCGGCAGCTAGCACAGATACGCAGTATTTT. This codes for CASSEAAASTDTQYF.

V and J are TRBV27 and TRBJ1-2; 7 nucleotides line up with TRBD1. The CDR3 covers 15 residues. V lost 6 bases and J lost 3; bases outside the gene matches: 10. Germline values: CDR1 MNHEY, CDR2 SMNVEV (reference sequence). CDR3 sequence (DNA): TGTGCCAGCAGGACGACAGGGACCGGTTACTATGGCTACACCTTC. Translation: CASRTTGTGYYGYTF.

This clonotype was picked up a small number of times. The chain joins TRBV7-2 to TRBJ2-7, with 7 bases lining up with TRBD1. This CDR3 has 15 amino acids. The J segment lost 3 bases and the V segment lost 5 bases, leaving 10 bases of the junction unmatched. Germline V CDR1 and CDR2: SGHTA, FQGNSA. In DNA, the CDR3 is TGTGCCAGCAGCACTCTACGGGACAGCCTCTACGAGCAGTACTTC. This sequence encodes CASSTLRDSLYEQYF.

The gene calls are TRBV30 and TRBJ1-1; D remains unclear. The CDR3 is 14 residues long. Trimming cost V 1 base and J 1 base, with 10 bases left between them. CDR1 is GTSNPN, CDR2 SVGIG, per germline (reference sequence). The DNA of the CDR3 is TGTGCCTGGAGTGGTGGGAGACGGAACACTGAAGCTTTCTTT. Translated, it gives CAWSGGRRNTEAFF.

At least ten counts were recorded for this clonotype. The rearrangement uses TRBV10-1 and TRBJ1-1, with a tentative D call TRBD1 (6 bases). The V gene's germline CDR1 is WNHNN and CDR2 SYGVQD (reference sequence). This CDR3 is 14 amino acids long. Trimming stripped 4 bases from V and 4 bases from J, with 13 bases between. CDR3 in DNA: TGCGCCAGCAGTGTGGACAGTTCAGGCACTGAAGCTTTCTTT. Translating gives CASSVDSSGTEAFF.

The chain links TRBV28 to TRBJ2-4; D possibly corresponds to TRBD1 (6 bases). The V and J ends lost 7 bases and 8 bases respectively, with 15 bases between them. The CDR3 covers 13 residues. Germline CDR1 reads MDHEN; CDR2 reads SYDVKM. The CDR3 protein is CASTVTGRDIQYF. CDR3 nucleotides: TGTGCCAGCACCGTGACAGGACGGGACATTCAGTACTTC.

The rearrangement joins TRBV2 to TRBJ2-2; TRBD2 is a possible D gene (6 bases). The germline V gene encodes CDR1 SNHLY and CDR2 FYNNEI. The V gene lost 3 bases and the J gene lost 5 bases, with 16 bases spanning the gap. The CDR3 contains 16 residues. Here the CDR3 reads CASSDPGGSGTGELFF. CDR3 sequence (DNA): TGTGCCAGCAGTGACCCCGGTGGTAGCGGTACCGGGGAGCTGTTTTTT.

V and J are TRBV11-2 and TRBJ2-7; unclear D gene. The germline V gene has CDR1 SGHAT and CDR2 FQNNGV. Between the trimmed V and J ends, which lost 5 bases and 1 base, there was a span of 18 bases. The CDR3 has 16 residues. The CDR3 is CASSRVSYSSSYEQYF. In nucleotides, the CDR3 is TGTGCCAGCAGCCGTGTCAGCTACAGTTCTTCCTACGAGCAGTACTTC.

The sample holds a few counts of this clonotype. This sequence joins TRBV11-2 and TRBJ1-2; D may be TRBD1 (5 bases). The CDR3 runs to 14 residues. V was clipped by 0 bases and J by 8 bases, with 13 bases between them. The germline V gene has CDR1 SGHAT and CDR2 FQNNGV. CDR3 sequence: CASSLEGLNDGYTF. DNA of the CDR3: TGTGCCAGCAGCTTAGAGGGGCTCAACGACGGCTACACCTTC.

This clonotype was seen ten or more times. The chain has TRBV2 and TRBJ2-1, with TRBD2 matching over 7 bases. CDR3 size: 14 residues. Germline CDR1 SNHLY, CDR2 FYNNEI. The V gene end was trimmed by 8 bases and the J gene end by 0 bases; junction bases not matched to a gene: 4. The CDR3 DNA follows: TGTGCCAGCTCTCGGGAGGACTCCTACAATGAGCAGTTCTTC. It yields the protein CASSREDSYNEQFF.

The table lists this clonotype with a few counts. The rearrangement joins TRBV11-2 to TRBJ2-7, with 7 bases matching TRBD1. Germline assignment: CDR1 SGHAT and CDR2 FQNNGV. Trimming removed 2 bases from V and 4 bases from J; junction bases left unmatched: 11. CDR3 length: 16 amino acids. CDR3 nucleotide sequence: TGTGCCAGCAGCTTATCCCGACAGGGCTGGGGATACGAGCAGTACTTC. The encoded protein is CASSLSRQGWGYEQYF.

The chain couples TRBV10-3 to TRBJ1-1; D is perhaps TRBD1 (5 bases). The CDR3 extends over 13 amino acids. Trimming removed 2 bases from V and 7 bases from J, with 11 bases in between. CDR1 is ENHRY and CDR2 is SYGVKD in the germline V gene. In DNA, the CDR3 is TGTGCCATCAGTGAGCAAGTGGGGCTTGAAGCTTTCTTT. Protein: CAISEQVGLEAFF.

In DNA form, the CDR3 reads TGCGCCAGCAGCTTGGACGGAACAGGCTCTGGGGCCAACGTCCTGACTTTC. It yields the protein CASSLDGTGSGANVLTF. The chain has TRBV5-1 and TRBJ2-6, with D possibly TRBD1 on 5 matching bases. Trimming took 0 bases from V and 0 from J, leaving 10 bases between them. CDR1 is SGHRS and CDR2 is YFSETQ in the germline V gene. The CDR3 is 17 amino acids.

The genes are TRBV10-3 and TRBJ1-3; D remains ambiguous. The CDR3 length is 14 residues. V was clipped by 3 bases and J by 2 bases, with 8 bases between them. Germline lookup yields CDR1 ENHRY and CDR2 SYGVKD. CDR3 DNA sequence: TGTGCCATCAGTGATAAGGGCACTGGAAACACCATATATTTT. Protein sequence: CAISDKGTGNTIYF.

The V gene is TRBV12-3 or TRBV12-4, the J gene TRBJ1-5, with D perhaps matching TRBD1 (5 bases). V lost 5 bases and J lost 3, with 11 bases in between. CDR3 size: 14 residues. CDR3 in DNA: TGTGCCAGCAGTGCTAGACAGATCAATCAGCCCCAGCATTTT. It is translated as CASSARQINQPQHF.

A few counts support this clonotype. CDR3 loop: CASSLSQVWNTEAFF. CDR3 sequence (DNA): TGTGCCAGCAGTTTATCTCAGGTGTGGAACACTGAAGCTTTCTTT. The chain is built from TRBV28 and TRBJ1-1; no firm D call. CDR1 MDHEN and CDR2 SYDVKM come from the germline V gene. V was shortened by 1 base and J by 1 base, with 10 bases between the two germline ends. This CDR3 is 15 amino acids long.

Ten or more counts support this clonotype. The chain is built from TRBV12-3 or TRBV12-4 and TRBJ2-7; possibly TRBD2 for D (6 bases). Between the trimmed V and J ends, which lost 7 bases and 4 bases, there was a span of 14 bases. This CDR3 contains 13 residues. CDR3 DNA: TGTGCCAGCACCGGGACTGGGAATTACGAGCAGTACTTC. Translation: CASTGTGNYEQYF.

V usage is TRBV5-1 and J usage is TRBJ2-7; 13 nucleotides agree with TRBD2. V gave up 4 bases and J gave up 2 bases; unmatched junction bases: 6. The CDR3 runs 16 residues. The germline CDR1 and CDR2 sequences are SGHRS and YFSETQ. Written as DNA, the CDR3 is TGCGCCAGCAGCCAACTAGCGGGAGGGACACCCTACGAGCAGTACTTC. It translates to CASSQLAGGTPYEQYF.

The chain carries TRBV10-3 and TRBJ1-2, with D tentatively TRBD1 (6 bases). With 3 bases removed from V and 4 bases from J, the gap between germline ends came to 9 bases. Per the germline V gene, CDR1 is ENHRY and CDR2 is SYGVKD. The CDR3 spans 13 residues. This CDR3 is CAISEGGTYGYTF. CDR3 DNA sequence: TGTGCCATCAGTGAAGGGGGGACCTATGGCTACACCTTC.

The chain employs TRBV10-1 and TRBJ1-6; possible D gene TRBD1, 6 bases. Germline V gene sequence: CDR1 WNHNN, CDR2 SYGVQD (reference sequence). The CDR3 is 14 residues long. The V gene lost 3 bases and the J gene lost 7 bases, with 10 bases spanning the gap. The CDR3 reads CASSEPGVNSPLHF. Here the CDR3 DNA reads TGCGCCAGCAGTGAACCAGGGGTAAATTCACCCCTCCACTTT.

This clonotype was picked up a small number of times. The gene calls are TRBV13 and TRBJ2-7, with 7 positions matching TRBD1. This CDR3 has 15 residues. Germline V lookup: CDR1 PRHDT, CDR2 FYEKMQ (reference sequence). Trimming took 5 bases from V and 3 from J; bases not matched to a gene: 10. CDR3 in DNA: TGTGCCAGCAGCCAGACCGGGACAGTGAGCTACGAGCAGTACTTC. Its translation is CASSQTGTVSYEQYF.

This sequence joins TRBV7-9 and TRBJ1-1, with unresolved D. The CDR3 consists of 11 residues. V was clipped by 3 bases and J by 6 bases, with 5 bases between them. CDR1 is SEHNR and CDR2 is FQNEAQ in the germline V gene (reference sequence). The CDR3 loop is CASSFLAEAFF. The CDR3 DNA sequence: TGTGCCAGCAGCTTTCTCGCTGAAGCTTTCTTT.

The V call is TRBV6-2 or TRBV6-3, the J call TRBJ1-6; TRBD1 might be the D (6 bases). The germline V and J ends were trimmed by 2 bases and 10 bases, with 15 bases remaining between them. The CDR3 covers 15 residues. In germline, CDR1 is MNHEY, CDR2 SVGEGT. For the CDR3, the DNA is TGTGCCAGCAGTTACGGGGGCGCGGCTGAATCACCCCTCCACTTT. Residues: CASSYGGAAESPLHF.

This chain links TRBV6-1 with TRBJ1-1; D perhaps matches TRBD1 (5 bases). CDR1 and CDR2 (germline): MNHNS, SASEGT. The CDR3 consists of 13 residues. Between the trimmed V and J ends, which lost 8 bases and 4 bases, there was a span of 14 bases. CDR3 residues: CASQAQGPTEAFF. The DNA of the CDR3 is TGTGCCAGCCAGGCGCAGGGTCCCACTGAAGCTTTCTTT.

This clonotype was counted between two and nine times. This chain uses TRBV14 with TRBJ1-1, with D unclear. Trimming shortened V by 2 bases and J by 4 bases, and 11 bases separated the two germline ends. This CDR3 is built from 14 residues. Germline lookup yields CDR1 SGHDN and CDR2 FVKESK. CDR3 residues: CASSQWGSITEAFF. The CDR3 DNA reads as TGTGCCAGCAGCCAATGGGGAAGCATCACTGAAGCTTTCTTT.

For the CDR3, the DNA is TGTGCCAGCAGAACTGGGGGGCGCCGCGGCTACACCTTC. This sequence encodes CASRTGGRRGYTF. The chain carries TRBV6-1 and TRBJ1-2; D possibly corresponds to TRBD1 (6 bases). Germline CDR1 and CDR2: MNHNS and SASEGT. This CDR3 contains 13 residues. V was trimmed by 6 bases and J by 8 bases, leaving 16 bases between them.

The rearrangement joins TRBV6-5 to TRBJ2-5; 7 bases align to TRBD1. J gave up 2 bases and V 0 bases, and 6 bases lay outside the gene matches. The CDR3 loop spans 16 amino acids. Germline-derived CDR1 and CDR2 are MNHEY and SVGAGI. The chain's CDR3 is CASSYSTGSSQETQYF. CDR3 sequence (DNA): TGTGCCAGCAGTTACTCGACAGGGTCTTCTCAAGAGACCCAGTACTTC.

The sample holds a few counts of this clonotype. The rearrangement joins TRBV27 to TRBJ1-1; no reliable D call. V gave up 2 bases and J gave up 6 bases, with 10 bases separating them. Germline V CDR1 and CDR2: MNHEY, SMNVEV (reference sequence). The CDR3 covers 13 residues. The CDR3 loop reads CASSLQGRAEAFF. The CDR3 DNA reads as TGTGCCAGCAGTTTACAAGGGAGAGCTGAAGCTTTCTTT.

This clonotype has at least ten counts. This chain uses TRBV6-1 with TRBJ2-7; 8 bases match TRBD1. Losses at the gene ends were 6 bases for V and 0 bases for J; bases not matched to a gene: 7. The CDR3 sequence is 15 residues long. Looked up from germline, CDR1 is MNHNS and CDR2 is SASEGT. The CDR3 spells CASSPRDRSSYEQYF. The CDR3 bases are TGTGCCAGCAGCCCCCGGGACAGGAGCTCCTACGAGCAGTACTTC.